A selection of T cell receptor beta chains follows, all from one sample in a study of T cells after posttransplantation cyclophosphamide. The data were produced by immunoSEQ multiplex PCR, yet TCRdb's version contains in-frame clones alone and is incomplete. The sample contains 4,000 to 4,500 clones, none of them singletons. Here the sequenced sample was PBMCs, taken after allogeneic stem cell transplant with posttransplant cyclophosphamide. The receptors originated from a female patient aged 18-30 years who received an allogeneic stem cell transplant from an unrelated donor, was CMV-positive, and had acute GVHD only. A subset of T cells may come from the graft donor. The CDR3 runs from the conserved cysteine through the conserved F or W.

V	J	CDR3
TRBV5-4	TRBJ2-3	CASSRDRGLTDTQYF
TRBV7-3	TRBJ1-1	CASSLKQGNEAFF
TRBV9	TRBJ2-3	CASSPNTDTQYF
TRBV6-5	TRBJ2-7	CASRRDRSVYEQYF
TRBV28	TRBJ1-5	CASRPTGSRNQPQHF
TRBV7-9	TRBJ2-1	CASSDSQGYEQFF
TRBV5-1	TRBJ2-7	CASHTRGTDYEQYF
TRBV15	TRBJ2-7	CATSTQTGLLAGVYEQYF
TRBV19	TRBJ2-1	CASSIVTGPYNEQFF
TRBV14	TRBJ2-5	CASSQVATSHPAKTQYF